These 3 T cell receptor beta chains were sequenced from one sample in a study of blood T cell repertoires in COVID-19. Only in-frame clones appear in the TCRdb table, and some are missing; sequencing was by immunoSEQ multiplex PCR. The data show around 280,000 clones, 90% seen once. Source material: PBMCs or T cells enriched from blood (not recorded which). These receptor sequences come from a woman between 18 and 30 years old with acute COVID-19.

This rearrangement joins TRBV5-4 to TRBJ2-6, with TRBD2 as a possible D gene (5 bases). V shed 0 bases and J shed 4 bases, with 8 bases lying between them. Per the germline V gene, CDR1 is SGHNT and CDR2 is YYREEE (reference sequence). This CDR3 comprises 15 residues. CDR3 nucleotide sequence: TGTGCCAGCAGCTTGGCGGGGAGAGGGGCCAACGTCCTGACTTTC. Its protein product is CASSLAGRGANVLTF.

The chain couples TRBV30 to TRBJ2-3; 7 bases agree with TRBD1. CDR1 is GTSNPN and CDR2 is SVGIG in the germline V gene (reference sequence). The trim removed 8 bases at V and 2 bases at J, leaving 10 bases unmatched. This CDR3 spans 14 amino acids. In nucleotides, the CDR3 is TGTGCCGCAGCGACAGGGCTTAACACAGATACGCAGTATTTT. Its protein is CAAATGLNTDTQYF.

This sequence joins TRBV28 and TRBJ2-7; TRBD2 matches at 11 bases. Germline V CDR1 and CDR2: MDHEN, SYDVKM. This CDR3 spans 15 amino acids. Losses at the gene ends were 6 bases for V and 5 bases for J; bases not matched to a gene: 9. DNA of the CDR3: TGTGCCAGCAGCCCGGTGCTAGCGGGAGGAGACGAGCAGTACTTC. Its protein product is CASSPVLAGGDEQYF.